The rows below give T cell receptor beta chains drawn from one sample of a study of T-cell memory formation after mild COVID-19. Via MiXCR, TCRdb re-called the 5' RACE reads, giving one row per CDR3 protein. The repertoire holds around 180,000 distinct CDR3 sequences, with roughly 17% as singletons. The specimen sequenced was PBMCs or a T cell subset sorted from them (not recorded which). The receptors originated from an adult woman who had mild COVID-19 (a few samples of this study predate the infection). Cell type and time point are not known. Each CDR3 is given without its conserved first and last residue.

J gene | V gene | CDR3 protein
TRBJ2-1 | TRBV12-3/TRBV12-4 | ASSPSDIGLNEQF
TRBJ2-3 | TRBV29-1 | SVEGGQPYTDTQY
TRBJ2-3 | TRBV20-1 | SASPITGLVDPDTQY
TRBJ1-5 | TRBV20-1 | SARNPEGAGSQH
TRBJ2-5 | TRBV24-1 | ATSDSRAGETQY
TRBJ2-1 | TRBV20-1 | SASKASGVNEQF
TRBJ1-4 | TRBV20-1 | SARGAGEKLF
TRBJ1-2 | TRBV24-1 | ATSASYGQTNYGYT
TRBJ2-1 | TRBV5-1 | ASSRPAGGPGEQF
TRBJ2-5 | TRBV7-3 | ASSLQGKETQY
TRBJ2-3 | TRBV5-1 | ASSSATGVGTDTQY